Sequencing of this T cell receptor (beta chain) was carried out in a study of OX40 agonist ivuxolimab in advanced cancers. The repertoire was sequenced with immunoSEQ multiplex PCR; TCRdb's copy has only in-frame clones and lacks some. The sample holds about 30,000 clones, 84% seen once. This clone appeared many times. The TCR comes from an adult with an advanced solid tumor such as melanoma, head and neck, liver or kidney cancer. Sequencing was performed on CD4+ or CD8+ T cells sorted from blood, taken in a trial of the OX40 agonist ivuxolimab.

The CDR3 region has the DNA TGTGCTAGTGACAACGGGGTCGGGGGGTTCTTC. Its translation: CASDNGVGGFF. V is TRBV12-5 and J is TRBJ2-1; D may be TRBD2 (6 bases). This CDR3 has 11 amino acids. From germline, CDR1 is LGHNT and CDR2 FRNRAP. V was trimmed by 7 bases and J by 15 bases, leaving 16 bases between them.